This TCR beta chain appears in the sequencing data of a study of cytomegalovirus exposure and HLA in healthy donors. The PCR had 60 Vbeta and 13 Jbeta primers. Source study methods: Approximately 12 million of the approximately 80 million unique TCR beta chains counted in a later analysis were shared. Measured with immunoSEQ multiplex PCR; TCRdb has only the in-frame clones, and not every one. V, J and clone size are taken as reported in that table, and D and trimming were inferred from the DNA itself. Of around 120,000 clones detected, roughly 9% appear once; the ten largest clones hold 3%. In its sample, this clone was seen a few times. Antigen unknown. The junction departs from the called germline gene at one end, perhaps through a read error. CDR1 and CDR2 from the germline V gene are LGHNA and YSLEER. The CDR3 has 13 residues. The study, taken as a whole, reports: Within an earlier analysis, most TCR beta V segments proved productive either about 87% or about 30% of the time.

Every donor was a healthy person donating bone marrow. This chain joins TRBV4-3 and TRBJ2-5; 7 bases map to TRBD2. The TCR was taken from a man aged 25 to 40 in good health and CMV-seronegative. The sequenced material came from PBMCs. The CDR3: CASGSGDQQTQYF. CDR3 in DNA: TGCGCCAGCGGGAGCGGGGACCAACAGACCCAGTACTTC.